This T cell receptor (beta chain) appears in the sequencing data of a study of blood T cell repertoires in COVID-19. The protocol was immunoSEQ multiplex PCR, while the TCRdb copy is restricted to in-frame clones and leaves out a portion. There are a few hundred thousand clones in the sample; 85% to 90% occur only once, and over 9% lies in the top ten. The CDR3 runs 19 residues. Sample: peripheral blood. J is TRBJ1-5 and V is TRBV12-2; the tabulated D call, TRBD1, remains unverified against the DNA. TRBV12-2 is noted as a pseudogene. This receptor was identified in a woman aged 25 to 39 with COVID-19, enrolled during active disease. The chain's CDR3 is CASRLDGQTPVHSNQPQHF. The CDR3, as DNA: TGTGCAAGTCGCCTAGATGGACAGACACCCGTACATAGCAATCAGCCCCAGCATTTT.